This passage covers 26 T cell receptor beta chains from one sample sequenced in a study of blood T cell repertoires in COVID-19. Sequencing used immunoSEQ multiplex PCR; TCRdb keeps in-frame clones, though not all of them. The sample shows roughly 230,000 clones, 80% to 85% of them seen only once. Material: PBMCs or T cells enriched from blood (not recorded which). The receptors come from a man aged 45 to 65 who had recovered from COVID-19.

This clone appeared once. V is TRBV10-3 and J is TRBJ1-1; D call uncertain. V was pared by 4 bases and J by 0 bases, with 6 bases between. From germline, CDR1 is ENHRY and CDR2 SYGVKD. The length of the CDR3 is 13 residues. This chain's CDR3 is CAISGPLNTEAFF. The CDR3 DNA sequence: TGTGCCATCAGTGGTCCTTTGAACACTGAAGCTTTCTTT.

CDR3 DNA sequence: TGCGCCAGCGGGGACAGGGAGAATTCACCCCTCCACTTT. Amino acid sequence: CASGDRENSPLHF. The chain uses TRBV5-1 and TRBJ1-6, with 9 bases identical to TRBD1. The V and J ends lost 7 bases and 7 bases, in that order; junction bases with no gene match: 3. The germline gives CDR1 SGHRS, CDR2 YFSETQ. This CDR3 has 13 residues.

The rearrangement uses TRBV19 and TRBJ2-2; D call uncertain. Trimming left V 1 base short and J 2 bases short, with 8 bases between. Germline CDR1 reads LNHDA; CDR2 reads SQIVND (reference sequence). The length of the CDR3 is 15 residues. CDR3 in DNA: TGTGCCAGTAGTATAGGGGTTAGCAACACCGGGGAGCTGTTTTTT. It specifies CASSIGVSNTGELFF.

This chain joins TRBV30 and TRBJ2-5; D ambiguous. CDR1 and CDR2 from the germline V gene are GTSNPN and SVGIG (reference sequence). The CDR3 is made up of 12 amino acids. Trimming removed 0 bases at V and 3 bases at J, with 5 bases between. The CDR3 DNA sequence: TGTGCCTGGAGTGTACTGGAAGAGACCCAGTACTTC. Residues: CAWSVLEETQYF.

The CDR3 here is CASSRDSKTGNTIYF. The CDR3, as DNA: TGTGCCAGCAGCCGGGACAGCAAAACTGGAAACACCATATATTTT. This chain links TRBV11-3 with TRBJ1-3, with TRBD1 matching over 7 bases. Trimming took 5 bases from V and 2 from J; bases not matched to a gene: 6. CDR1 and CDR2 from the germline V gene are SGHNT and YENEEA. The CDR3 sequence is 15 residues long.

This rearrangement joins TRBV5-6 to TRBJ2-7; TRBD1 aligns across 10 bases. The junction had 10 bases not matched to a gene; V was cut back by 4 bases and J by 0 bases. The length of the CDR3 is 17 residues. CDR1 and CDR2 (germline): SGHDT, YYEEEE. The CDR3 coding sequence is TGTGCCAGCAGCGCCGACAGGGGGCAAATGTACTCCTACGAGCAGTACTTC. Translation: CASSADRGQMYSYEQYF.

The V gene is TRBV5-8, the J gene TRBJ1-1; TRBD1 matches 9 bases. The V gene's germline CDR1 is SGHTS and CDR2 YDEGEE. The CDR3 sequence is 16 residues long. Trimming removed 4 bases from V and 5 bases from J; junction bases left unmatched: 12. The DNA of the CDR3 is TGTGCCAGCAGCGAAGGTCCGGGGACAGGGATAACTGAAGCTTTCTTT. This codes for CASSEGPGTGITEAFF.

This clone appeared many times. The rearrangement links TRBV20-1 to TRBJ2-7; D remains unclear. The CDR3 is made up of 11 amino acids. The ends were cut back, 5 bases at V and 2 bases at J, with 7 bases in the middle. CDR1 is DFQATT and CDR2 is SNEGSKA in the germline V gene (reference sequence). In DNA form, the CDR3 reads TGCAGTGCTCCTCTTACCTACGAGCAGTACTTC. It translates to CSAPLTYEQYF.

V gene TRBV28 combines with J gene TRBJ1-5; D might be TRBD1 (5 bases). The V end lost 5 bases, the J end lost 11 bases, and 13 bases lay between the germline ends. The germline V gene has CDR1 MDHEN and CDR2 SYDVKM. The CDR3 length is 12 residues. Written as DNA, the CDR3 is TGTGCCAGCAGTGCGGACCGGGGGACCCAGCATTTT. Translated: CASSADRGTQHF.

V and J are TRBV28 and TRBJ2-3; no clear D gene. V lost 4 bases and J lost 0, with 14 bases in between. Germline values: CDR1 MDHEN, CDR2 SYDVKM. The CDR3 contains 16 residues. The CDR3 sequence: CASSSVPGGSTDTQYF. The CDR3 DNA follows: TGTGCCAGCAGTTCCGTACCAGGTGGTAGCACAGATACGCAGTATTTT. The whole variable domain, filled in from reference TRBV28 and TRBJ2-3, reads DVKVTQSSRYLVKRTGEKVFLECVQDMDHENMFWYRQDPGLGLRLIYFSYDVKMKEKGDIPEGYSVSREKKERFSLILESASTNQTSMYLCASSSVPGGSTDTQYFGPGTRLTVL.

The chain is built from TRBV5-8 and TRBJ1-2; D remains unclear. The CDR3 spans 13 residues. Trimming stripped 3 bases from V and 2 bases from J, with 8 bases between. The germline V gene has CDR1 SGHTS and CDR2 YDEGEE. The DNA for the CDR3 is TGTGCCAGCAGCTCACAGCCGAACTATGGCTACACCTTC. Its protein product is CASSSQPNYGYTF.

This rearrangement joins TRBV2 to TRBJ1-3, with D hard to call. CDR1 is SNHLY, CDR2 FYNNEI, per germline. V shed 2 bases and J shed 3 bases, with 14 bases lying between them. The CDR3 contains 16 residues. The CDR3 loop is CASSEREGGFGNTIYF. CDR3 DNA: TGTGCCAGCAGTGAACGGGAAGGAGGGTTTGGAAACACCATATATTTT.

This chain connects TRBV28 to TRBJ1-5, with TRBD1 as a possible D gene (5 bases). Trimming removed 10 bases from V and 6 bases from J, with 19 bases in between. Germline V CDR1 and CDR2: MDHEN, SYDVKM. The CDR3 runs 14 residues. CDR3 region: CATEQPQGPQPQHF. The CDR3, as DNA: TGTGCCACCGAACAACCTCAGGGTCCTCAGCCCCAGCATTTT.

The V and J genes are TRBV29-1 and TRBJ1-2; 8 nucleotides line up with TRBD1. Germline CDR1 and CDR2: SQVTM and ANQGSEA. This CDR3 is 13 amino acids long. CDR3 loop: CSYGTGLNYGYTF. CDR3 nucleotides: TGCAGTTACGGGACAGGCCTTAACTATGGCTACACCTTC. The whole variable domain, filled in from reference TRBV29-1 and TRBJ1-2, reads SAVISQKPSRDICQRGTSLTIQCQVDSQVTMMFWYRQQPGQSLTLIATANQGSEATYESGFVIDKFPISRPNLTFSTLTVSNMSPEDSSIYLCSYGTGLNYGYTFGSGTRLTVV.

The count of this clone is one. CDR3 amino acids: CSASLGGGEKLFF. The CDR3 region has the DNA TGCAGTGCTAGTTTGGGGGGTGGTGAAAAACTGTTTTTT. The chain recombines TRBV20-1 with TRBJ1-4; D might be TRBD1 (5 bases). The germline V and J ends were trimmed by 3 bases and 7 bases, with 12 bases remaining between them. There are 13 residues in the CDR3. The germline V gene has CDR1 DFQATT and CDR2 SNEGSKA (reference sequence).

This clone was recorded a few times. V is TRBV14 and J is TRBJ1-1, with D possibly matching TRBD1 (6 bases). This CDR3 has 17 amino acids. Trimming shortened V by 0 bases and J by 1 base, and 15 bases separated the two germline ends. Germline V gives CDR1 SGHDN, CDR2 FVKESK. The CDR3 DNA follows: TGTGCCAGCAGCCAAGATCTCGGCCAGGGGCCGAACACTGAAGCTTTCTTT. It is translated as CASSQDLGQGPNTEAFF.

This clone was seen just once. The chain employs TRBV12-3 or TRBV12-4 and TRBJ2-3; 7 positions agree with TRBD2. V trimming: 3 bases; J trimming: 14 bases; junction bases outside the gene matches: 8. This CDR3 has 12 residues. The CDR3 region is CASSLVGGPWYF. CDR3 in DNA: TGTGCCAGCAGTTTGGTGGGAGGGCCTTGGTATTTT.

CDR3 sequence (DNA): TGTGCCAGCAGCCGCCCCGGCGGAACTTACTCGGAAAAACTGTTTTTT. It codes for CASSRPGGTYSEKLFF. V and J are TRBV14 and TRBJ1-4; D is ambiguous. V gave up 4 bases and J gave up 8 bases, with 20 bases separating them. This CDR3 is built from 16 residues. Germline values: CDR1 SGHDN, CDR2 FVKESK. The complete variable domain, with remaining parts taken from reference TRBV14 and TRBJ1-4, reads EAGVTQFPSHSVIEKGQTVTLRCDPISGHDNLYWYRRVMGKEIKFLLHFVKESKQDESGMPNNRFLAERTGGTYSTLKVQPAELEDSGVYFCASSRPGGTYSEKLFFGSGTQLSVL.

V and J are TRBV9 and TRBJ1-2; TRBD1 matches 11 bases. CDR3 length equals 16 residues. J was trimmed by 6 bases and V by 1 base; bases with no gene match: 8. CDR1 and CDR2 (germline): SGDLS, YYNGEE. This CDR3 reads CASSVNAGQGADGYTF. Written as DNA, the CDR3 is TGTGCCAGCAGCGTAAATGCCGGACAGGGGGCGGATGGCTACACCTTC. Full variable domain (rest looked up from reference TRBV9 and TRBJ1-2): DSGVTQTPKHLITATGQRVTLRCSPRSGDLSVYWYQQSLDQGLQFLIQYYNGEERAKGNILERFSAQQFPDLHSELNLSSLELGDSALYFCASSVNAGQGADGYTFGSGTRLTVV.

The chain joins TRBV27 to TRBJ1-5; TRBD1 agrees at 9 bases. The CDR3 contains 14 residues. Germline V gene data show CDR1 as MNHEY and CDR2 as SMNVEV (reference sequence). Trimming took 6 bases from V and 7 from J; bases not matched to a gene: 7. In DNA, the CDR3 is TGTGCCAGCAGACAATTGACAGGGGGACAGCCCCAGCATTTT. It translates to CASRQLTGGQPQHF.

This chain joins TRBV25-1 and TRBJ2-4; 8 bases are a match to TRBD1. The germline gives CDR1 MGHDK, CDR2 SYGVNS. The CDR3 totals 16 residues. The ends lost 5 bases at V and 4 bases at J; junction bases unmatched: 10. In nucleotides, the CDR3 is TGTGCCAGCAGTCCCCCCCAGGGGGCAGGAAAAAACATTCAGTACTTC. This codes for CASSPPQGAGKNIQYF.

The DNA for the CDR3 is TGTGCCAGCAGCCCTGGGACAGGGGAAAGATATGGCTACACCTTC. Protein: CASSPGTGERYGYTF. This chain connects TRBV5-4 to TRBJ1-2, with 10 bases lining up with TRBD1. Germline V lookup: CDR1 SGHNT, CDR2 YYREEE (reference sequence). The CDR3 runs 15 residues. Trimming at V came to 4 bases and at J to 5 bases, leaving 8 bases not matched to a gene.

In DNA, the CDR3 is TGTGCCAGCAGCACCCGGGACAGTAATAATGAAAAACTGTTTTTT. Its protein product is CASSTRDSNNEKLFF. This chain links TRBV9 with TRBJ1-4; 7 bases match TRBD1. V was clipped by 4 bases and J by 4 bases; unmatched bases: 7. Germline assignment: CDR1 SGDLS and CDR2 YYNGEE. CDR3 length: 15 amino acids. Filled out from reference TRBV9 and TRBJ1-4, the complete variable domain reads DSGVTQTPKHLITATGQRVTLRCSPRSGDLSVYWYQQSLDQGLQFLIQYYNGEERAKGNILERFSAQQFPDLHSELNLSSLELGDSALYFCASSTRDSNNEKLFFGSGTQLSVL.

The J gene is TRBJ2-3, the V gene TRBV15; 10 bases match TRBD2. In germline, CDR1 is LNHNV, CDR2 YYDKDF (reference sequence). With V trimmed by 0 bases and J by 6 bases, 12 bases remained unmatched. The CDR3 length is 18 residues. CDR3 region: CATSRDLSSGSRADTQYF. The DNA for the CDR3 is TGTGCCACCAGCAGAGATTTGTCTAGCGGGAGTCGGGCTGATACGCAGTATTTT.

The chain couples TRBV10-3 to TRBJ1-2, with 9 bases fitting TRBD1. The V gene end was trimmed by 3 bases and the J gene end by 1 base; junction bases not matched to a gene: 3. This CDR3 is 15 amino acids long. Germline V gene data show CDR1 as ENHRY and CDR2 as SYGVKD. The CDR3 spells CAISDPGQGNYGYTF. Written as DNA, the CDR3 is TGTGCCATCAGTGATCCGGGACAGGGTAACTATGGCTACACCTTC.

The rearrangement joins TRBV6-4 to TRBJ2-1, with 11 bases fitting TRBD2. The V and J ends lost 0 bases and 4 bases, in that order; junction bases with no gene match: 5. Per germline, CDR1 MRHNA and CDR2 SNTAGT. The CDR3 consists of 17 residues. The DNA of the CDR3 is TGTGCCAGCAGTGACTCTAGCGGGAGGGCACTGTACAATGAGCAGTTCTTC. Amino acids: CASSDSSGRALYNEQFF.